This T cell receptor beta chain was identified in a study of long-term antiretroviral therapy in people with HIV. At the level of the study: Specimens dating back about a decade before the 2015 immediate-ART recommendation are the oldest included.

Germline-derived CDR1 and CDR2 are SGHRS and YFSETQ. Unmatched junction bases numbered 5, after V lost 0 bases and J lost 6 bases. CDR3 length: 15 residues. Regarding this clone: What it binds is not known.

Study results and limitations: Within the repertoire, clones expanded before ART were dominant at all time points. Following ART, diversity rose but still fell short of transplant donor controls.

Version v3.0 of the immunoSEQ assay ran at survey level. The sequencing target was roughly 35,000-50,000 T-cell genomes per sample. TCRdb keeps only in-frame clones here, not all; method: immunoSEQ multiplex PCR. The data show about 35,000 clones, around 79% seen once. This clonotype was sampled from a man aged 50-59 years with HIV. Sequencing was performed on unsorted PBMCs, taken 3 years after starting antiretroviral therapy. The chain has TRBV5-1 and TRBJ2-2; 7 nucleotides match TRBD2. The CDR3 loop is CASSLESAGAGELFF. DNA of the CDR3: TGCGCCAGCAGCTTGGAATCTGCGGGAGCCGGGGAGCTGTTTTTT.